This TCR beta chain was identified in a study of blood T cell repertoires in COVID-19. The method was immunoSEQ multiplex PCR; TCRdb's version includes in-frame clones alone and lacks a portion of them. This table has a few hundred thousand clones, 89% appearing once. From germline, CDR1 is SNHLY and CDR2 FYNNEI. The CDR3 has 15 residues. V was pared by 3 bases and J by 4 bases, with 13 bases between. The chain joins TRBV2 to TRBJ2-1, with D possibly TRBD2 on 5 matching bases. This TCR derives from a woman in her twenties or thirties with COVID-19, enrolled during active disease. Specimen: peripheral blood. CDR3 in amino acids: CASSETYGLYNEQFF. The DNA of the CDR3 is TGTGCCAGCAGTGAGACTTACGGACTGTACAATGAGCAGTTCTTC. Supplemented by reference TRBV2 and TRBJ2-1, the full variable domain reads EPEVTQTPSHQVTQMGQEVILRCVPISNHLYFYWYRQILGQKVEFLVSFYNNEISEKSEIFDDQFSVERPDGSNFTLKIRSTKLEDSAMYFCASSETYGLYNEQFFGPGTRLTVL.